One sample yielded the 26 T cell receptor beta chains listed below, sequenced in a study of tumor-infiltrating lymphocytes in primary liver carcinoma. Alongside blood RNA obtained from unsorted whole blood, germline DNA was also extracted. Starting from approximately 0.45 ug of total RNA, TCR beta cDNA was produced with a primer in the constant region. Sequencing libraries for TCR beta derived from three nested multiplex PCR rounds that used slightly modified ARM-PCR. Each of the first two PCR rounds ran approximately 11 cycles with TRBV1-TRBV30 forward and C-beta reverse primers. TCRdb re-called the multiplex PCR reads with MiXCR, one entry per CDR3 protein. The table has about 180,000 distinct CDR3 sequences, around 60% seen once. Sequenced material: peripheral blood. Every receptor here comes from a man between 40 and 49 years old with primary liver carcinoma and hepatitis B virus infection.

Of note for this clonotype: A junction boundary mismatches the germline segment, possibly from a read error. The rearrangement uses TRBV11-2 and TRBJ2-2; 10 nucleotides line up with TRBD2. The CDR3 consists of 15 residues. Germline assignment: CDR1 SGHAT and CDR2 FQNNGV. The CDR3 loop is CTSSPSGRGTRELFF. CDR3 bases: TGTACCAGCAGCCCAAGCGGGAGGGGTACCAGGGAGCTGTTTTTT.

The rearrangement joins TRBV6-6 to TRBJ1-1; no definite D call. Germline V gene sequence: CDR1 MNHNY, CDR2 SVGAGI (reference sequence). This CDR3 region has 13 residues. V was cut by 4 bases and J by 1 base, with 7 bases left in between. CDR3 bases: TGTGCCAGCAGTTGGGGAGGGAACACTGAAGCTTTCTTT. This translates into CASSWGGNTEAFF.

The CDR3 coding sequence is TGTGCCAGTAGTTTAACCGACGAGGCCTACGAGCAGTACTTC. It yields the protein CASSLTDEAYEQYF. The chain combines TRBV11-2 with TRBJ2-7; D is undetermined. The germline gives CDR1 SGHAT, CDR2 FQNNGV. CDR3 length equals 14 residues. V was shortened by 9 bases and J by 2 bases, with 17 bases between the two germline ends.

V usage is TRBV12-3 or TRBV12-4 and J usage is TRBJ1-1; 9 nucleotides align to TRBD1. V dropped 0 bases and J dropped 4; count of bases not matched to a gene: 6. The length of the CDR3 is 16 residues. The CDR3 sequence is CASSLASDRGGTEAFF. CDR3 sequence (DNA): TGTGCCAGCAGTTTAGCCTCAGACAGGGGGGGCACTGAAGCTTTCTTT.

Remarks on this clonotype: A read error may produce the germline difference seen at one junction end. The chain has TRBV29-1 and TRBJ2-7; D is possibly TRBD1 or TRBD2 (5 bases each). Germline assignment: CDR1 SQVTM and CDR2 ANQGSEA. The CDR3 consists of 11 residues. The DNA for the CDR3 is TGCAGCGGGGGGACGGTGGATGAGCAGCACTTC. Translated, it gives CSGGTVDEQHF.

CDR3 sequence (DNA): TGCGCCAGCAAAGAGAGTCACGAACGGTACGAGCAGTACTTC. Translating it yields CASKESHERYEQYF. V gene TRBV10-2 combines with J gene TRBJ2-7; D call uncertain. CDR3 length equals 14 residues. Between the trimmed V and J ends, which lost 7 bases and 4 bases, there was a span of 17 bases. The germline V gene has CDR1 WSHSY and CDR2 SAAADI.

J is TRBJ2-5 and V is TRBV7-9; 8 nucleotides align to TRBD1. Trimming at V came to 4 bases and at J to 10 bases, leaving 11 bases not matched to a gene. Germline V gene sequence: CDR1 SEHNR, CDR2 FQNEAQ (reference sequence). The CDR3 spans 14 residues. The CDR3 region has the DNA TGTGCCAGCAGCTCCTCGGACAGGGCGAGGGACCAGTACTTC. Its protein is CASSSSDRARDQYF.

This clonotype was counted a single time. The genes are TRBV11-2 and TRBJ1-1; no clear D. The germline CDR1 and CDR2 sequences are SGHAT and FQNNGV. The CDR3 consists of 13 residues. Trimming took off 11 bases at V and 7 bases at J, with 20 bases between the two ends. This chain's CDR3 is CARSFIGYLEAFF. The CDR3, as DNA: TGTGCCCGTAGCTTTATAGGATATCTTGAAGCTTTCTTT.

This clonotype was picked up many times. The V call is TRBV11-1, the J call TRBJ2-3, with 8 bases lining up with TRBD2. CDR1 is SGHAT and CDR2 is FQDESV in the germline V gene (reference sequence). This CDR3 spans 14 amino acids. V gave up 8 bases and J gave up 1 base; unmatched junction bases: 5. CDR3 residues: CASAGGAGTDTQYF. The CDR3, as DNA: TGTGCCAGCGCGGGGGGAGCTGGCACAGATACGCAGTATTTT.

The V and J genes are TRBV10-3 and TRBJ1-1, with 7 nucleotides matching TRBD1. The CDR3 runs to 14 residues. The ends lost 4 bases at V and 1 base at J; junction bases unmatched: 3. Germline CDR1 and CDR2: ENHRY and SYGVKD. This CDR3 reads CAISVEGANTEAFF. CDR3 nucleotides: TGTGCCATCAGTGTTGAGGGGGCGAACACTGAAGCTTTCTTT.

The chain employs TRBV5-1 and TRBJ2-2; a weak D match, TRBD2 (5 bases). This CDR3 is built from 13 residues. Germline CDR1 SGHRS, CDR2 YFSETQ. Trimming shortened V by 2 bases and J by 5 bases, and 7 bases separated the two germline ends. Written as DNA, the CDR3 is TGCGCCAGCAGCTTACCGGGGACCGGGGAGCTGTTTTTT. Protein sequence: CASSLPGTGELFF.

A note on this clonotype: One junction end disagrees with the germline gene, perhaps due to a read error. This chain links TRBV4-1 with TRBJ2-3, with TRBD2 matching 7 bases. Germline V gives CDR1 MGHRA, CDR2 YSYEKL. This CDR3 has 15 residues. The CDR3 protein is CASNQEPSGRDTQYF. The DNA of the CDR3 is TGCGCCAGCAACCAAGAGCCTAGCGGCAGAGATACGCAATATTTT.

As for this clonotype: This may stem from a read error, because a much larger clone lies one nucleotide away. The chain recombines TRBV4-1 with TRBJ2-3, with TRBD2 matching 8 bases. After removal of 6 bases from V and 6 bases from J, the junction contained 8 bases not matched to a gene. Germline V gene lookup returns CDR1 MGHRA and CDR2 YSYEKL. This CDR3 has 14 amino acids. The CDR3 loop is CASRPSGWPDTQYF. The CDR3 DNA is TGCGCCAGCAGGCCTAGCGGGTGGCCGGATACGCAGTATTTT.

The rearrangement joins TRBV11-2 to TRBJ2-1; perhaps TRBD2 as D (5 bases). Per the germline V gene, CDR1 is SGHAT and CDR2 is FQNNGV. There are 16 residues in the CDR3. Trimming pared 7 bases from V and 0 bases from J, leaving 16 bases between. CDR3 in amino acids: CASTFRTDYSYNEQFF. The CDR3 DNA is TGTGCCAGCACCTTTCGAACAGACTACTCCTACAATGAGCAGTTCTTC.

The gene calls are TRBV5-5 and TRBJ2-2; no definite D call. This CDR3 is 14 amino acids long. The germline gives CDR1 SGHKS, CDR2 YYEKEE (reference sequence). Trimming pared 3 bases from V and 4 bases from J, leaving 10 bases between. This chain's CDR3 is CASSSGVSTGELFF. The CDR3 region has the DNA TGTGCCAGCAGCTCTGGCGTCTCCACCGGGGAGCTGTTTTTT.

Details on this clonotype: Germline is not matched at one junction end, which may reflect a read error. The V gene is TRBV12-3 or TRBV12-4, the J gene TRBJ2-3; unclear D gene. The CDR3 is 14 residues long. The CDR3: CAISKGLGVDTQYF. CDR3 DNA: TGTGCCATCAGTAAGGGCCTTGGGGTGGATACGCAGTATTTT.

The J gene is TRBJ2-1, the V gene TRBV7-8; TRBD1 is a possible D gene (5 bases). The CDR3 loop spans 13 amino acids. V was trimmed by 4 bases and J by 14 bases, leaving 18 bases between them. Germline CDR1 is SGHVS and CDR2 is FQNEAQ. The CDR3 sequence: CASSYQGPPSEFF. CDR3 in DNA: TGTGCCAGCAGCTACCAGGGTCCCCCGAGCGAGTTCTTC.

CDR3 loop: CASSYSGGGEYF. The CDR3 DNA follows: TGTGCCAGCAGTTACTCGGGCGGGGGGGAGTATTTT. The gene calls are TRBV6-5 and TRBJ2-3, with 9 bases lining up with TRBD2. This CDR3 comprises 12 residues. Trimming cost V 0 bases and J 13 bases; bases outside gene matches: 2. CDR1 MNHEY and CDR2 SVGAGI come from the germline V gene.

This clonotype was recorded once. One end of the junction varies from germline; a read error may be responsible. The chain recombines TRBV4-1 with TRBJ2-1, with a tentative D call TRBD2 (6 bases). The CDR3 is 13 residues long. Germline V gives CDR1 MGHRA, CDR2 YSYEKL. CDR3 sequence (DNA): TGCTCCAGCAGCCCGGGGGTCTACAATGAGCAGTTCTTC. Its protein is CSSSPGVYNEQFF.

Points on this clonotype: This may arise from a read error, as a much more abundant clone is one base away. V is TRBV11-2 and J is TRBJ2-7, with 12 bases identical to TRBD1. The length of the CDR3 is 18 residues. V lost 9 bases to trimming and J lost 3 bases; unmatched junction nucleotides: 18. CDR1 SGHAT and CDR2 FQNNGV come from the germline V gene. The CDR3 here is CARSSGTGGSKSYYEQYF. CDR3 coding DNA: TGTGCCAGGAGTTCCGGGACAGGGGGCTCCAAGTCCTACTACGAGCAGTACTTC.

Note on this clonotype: Being one base from a much bigger clone, this may be a read error. The V and J genes are TRBV12-3 or TRBV12-4 and TRBJ2-2, with TRBD2 matching over 10 bases. The CDR3 covers 15 residues. With 9 bases clipped from V and 4 bases from J, the junction kept 8 bases outside the gene matches. CDR3: CASSGTSVFTGELFF. The CDR3 DNA sequence: TGTGCCAGTTCCGGGACTAGCGTGTTCACCGGGGAGCTGTTTTTT.

V is TRBV4-1 and J is TRBJ2-3, with 8 bases lining up with TRBD2. The V gene's germline CDR1 is MGHRA and CDR2 YSYEKL. V lost 0 bases to trimming and J lost 2 bases; unmatched junction nucleotides: 7. This CDR3 is built from 17 residues. The CDR3 protein is CASSQEVAGLVTDTQYF. DNA for the CDR3: TGCGCCAGCAGCCAAGAAGTAGCGGGACTAGTCACAGATACGCAGTATTTT.

The chain employs TRBV5-4 and TRBJ2-3, with 9 positions matching TRBD2. V was pared by 3 bases and J by 5 bases, with 10 bases of the junction left unmatched. This CDR3 has 16 residues. CDR1 and CDR2 (germline): SGHNT, YYREEE (reference sequence). CDR3 sequence: CASSSALAGVEDTQYF. For the CDR3, the DNA is TGTGCCAGCAGCTCGGCGTTAGCGGGAGTGGAAGATACGCAGTATTTT.

This clonotype was seen a handful of times. The chain is built from TRBV10-3 and TRBJ2-7, with 9 bases matching TRBD1. There are 14 residues in the CDR3. In germline, CDR1 is ENHRY, CDR2 SYGVKD. The trim removed 0 bases at V and 3 bases at J, leaving 0 bases unmatched. CDR3 DNA: TGTGCCATCAGTGAGTCGACAGGGGGCTACGAGCAGTACTTC. It yields the protein CAISESTGGYEQYF.

The J gene is TRBJ1-1, the V gene TRBV5-1, with a tentative D call TRBD1 (5 bases). The CDR3 loop spans 14 amino acids. CDR1 SGHRS and CDR2 YFSETQ come from the germline V gene. Trimming took off 0 bases at V and 2 bases at J, with 8 bases between the two ends. CDR3 sequence reads: CASSLDGGNTEAFF. For the CDR3, the DNA is TGCGCCAGCAGCTTGGACGGGGGAAACACTGAAGCTTTCTTT.

The V call is TRBV6-1, the J call TRBJ2-1, with 8 bases aligning to TRBD1. The V segment lost 6 bases and the J segment 15 bases; nucleotides outside the gene matches: 13. Germline V gene sequence: CDR1 MNHNS, CDR2 SASEGT. CDR3 length: 13 residues. The CDR3 is CASRDRAIPWWFF. The CDR3 region has the DNA TGTGCCAGCAGGGACAGGGCTATCCCCTGGTGGTTCTTC.